This is a list of T cell receptor beta chains from one sample in a study of vaccination and CD4 T cells after COVID-19. TCRdb re-derived calls from the PCR reads in MiXCR, one entry per CDR3 protein. The sample lists over 15,000 distinct CDR3 sequences; about 39% were seen once. Antigens of these TCRs are unknown. This specimen consisted of CD4+ T cells from blood, cultured in vitro, obtained before SARS-CoV-2 vaccination. These TCRs come from a human donor who had recovered from COVID-19. CDR3s leave out the opening cysteine and the closing phenylalanine or tryptophan. The order of the fields is D gene, V gene, J gene, CDR3 protein. D genes are given only for firm matches.

D: .; V: TRBV2; J: TRBJ2-3; CDR3: ASRKGWQAADTQY
D: .; V: TRBV7-2; J: TRBJ1-3; CDR3: ASSPPWGSSGNTIY
D: .; V: TRBV7-2; J: TRBJ1-1; CDR3: ASSFLGLGTEAF
D: .; V: TRBV2; J: TRBJ1-5; CDR3: ASSHGGGSNQPQH
D: .; V: TRBV19; J: TRBJ2-1; CDR3: ASSIRLATYNEQF
D: .; V: TRBV10-2; J: TRBJ1-2; CDR3: ASSSGTRRSYYGYT
D: .; V: TRBV7-2; J: TRBJ2-3; CDR3: ASSSVQDTQY
D: .; V: TRBV28; J: TRBJ2-7; CDR3: ASSLRVDLWGQPTYEQY
D: .; V: TRBV27; J: TRBJ1-3; CDR3: ASSLYGRDGNTIY
D: .; V: TRBV2; J: TRBJ1-2; CDR3: ASRAVLGGYT
D: .; V: TRBV6-5; J: TRBJ1-1; CDR3: ASSSPLGTEAF
D: TRBD2; V: TRBV27; J: TRBJ2-1; CDR3: ASSSWTSGRAGEQF
D: .; V: TRBV19; J: TRBJ1-5; CDR3: ASGGQSGQPQH
D: .; V: TRBV12-3/TRBV12-4; J: TRBJ2-2; CDR3: ASSLITPTGTGELF
D: .; V: TRBV6-1; J: TRBJ1-1; CDR3: ASSEPGAFTEAF
D: .; V: TRBV6-5; J: TRBJ1-5; CDR3: ASSSVILRGKGSEQPQH
D: .; V: TRBV19; J: TRBJ1-2; CDR3: ASSRQGPGGEGYT
D: TRBD1; V: TRBV20-1; J: TRBJ1-5; CDR3: SARKGTGGNNQPQH
D: TRBD1; V: TRBV27; J: TRBJ1-3; CDR3: ASSAYPVGQGSGNTIY
D: .; V: TRBV11-3; J: TRBJ1-2; CDR3: ASSLSKGLGGYT
D: .; V: TRBV7-9; J: TRBJ1-5; CDR3: ASSLTGGQPQH
D: .; V: TRBV20-1; J: TRBJ1-5; CDR3: SASWWSTDQPQH
D: .; V: TRBV7-2; J: TRBJ2-7; CDR3: ASSLFEAYEQY
D: .; V: TRBV6-1; J: TRBJ1-2; CDR3: ASTPTNSPYGYT
D: TRBD2; V: TRBV6-4; J: TRBJ2-1; CDR3: ATRPSGRDTEQF
D: .; V: TRBV2; J: TRBJ2-7; CDR3: ASSEGTGTLYEQY
D: .; V: TRBV25-1; J: TRBJ2-1; CDR3: ASSEDPVPHNEQF